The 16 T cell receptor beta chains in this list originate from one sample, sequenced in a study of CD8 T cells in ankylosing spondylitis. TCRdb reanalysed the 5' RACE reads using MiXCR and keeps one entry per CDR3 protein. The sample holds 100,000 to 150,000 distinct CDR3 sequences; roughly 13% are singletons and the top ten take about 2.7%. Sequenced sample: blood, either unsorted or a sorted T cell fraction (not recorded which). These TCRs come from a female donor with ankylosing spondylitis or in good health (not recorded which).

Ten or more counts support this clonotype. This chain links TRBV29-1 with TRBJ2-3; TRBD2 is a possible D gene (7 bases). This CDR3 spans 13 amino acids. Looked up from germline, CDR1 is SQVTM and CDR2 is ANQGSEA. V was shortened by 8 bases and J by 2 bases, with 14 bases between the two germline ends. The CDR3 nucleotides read TGCAGCTCGGGGGGCACCTACACAGATACGCAGTATTTT. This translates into CSSGGTYTDTQYF.

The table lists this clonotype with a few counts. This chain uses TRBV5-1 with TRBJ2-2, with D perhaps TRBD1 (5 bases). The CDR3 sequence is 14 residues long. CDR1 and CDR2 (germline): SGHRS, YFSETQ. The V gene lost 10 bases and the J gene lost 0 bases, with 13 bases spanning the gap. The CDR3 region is CAGTDSPNTGELFF. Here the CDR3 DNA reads TGCGCCGGCACCGACAGCCCGAACACCGGGGAGCTGTTTTTT.

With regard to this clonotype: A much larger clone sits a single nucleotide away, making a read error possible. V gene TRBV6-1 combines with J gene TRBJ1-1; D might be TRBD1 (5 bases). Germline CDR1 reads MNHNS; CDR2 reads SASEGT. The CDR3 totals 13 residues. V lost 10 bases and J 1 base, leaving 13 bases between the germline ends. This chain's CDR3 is CANKRGKNTEAFF. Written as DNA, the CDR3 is TGTGCCAACAAGAGGGGCAAGAACACTGAAGCTTTCTTT.

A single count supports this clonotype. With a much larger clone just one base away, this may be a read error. CDR3 in DNA: TGTGCCAGCGGCTTAGCGATGAGCGGGGGGAGCTCCTACAATGAGCAGTTCTTC. It translates to CASGLAMSGGSSYNEQFF. The chain joins TRBV7-6 to TRBJ2-1; 9 bases are a match to TRBD2. The CDR3 spans 18 residues. Germline assignment: CDR1 SGHVS and CDR2 FNYEAQ.

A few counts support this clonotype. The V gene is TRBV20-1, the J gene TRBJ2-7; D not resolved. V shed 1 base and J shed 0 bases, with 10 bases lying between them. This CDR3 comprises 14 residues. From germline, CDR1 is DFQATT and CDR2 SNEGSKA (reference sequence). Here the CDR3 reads CSARVEASSYEQYF. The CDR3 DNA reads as TGCAGTGCTAGAGTCGAGGCCAGCTCCTACGAGCAGTACTTC.

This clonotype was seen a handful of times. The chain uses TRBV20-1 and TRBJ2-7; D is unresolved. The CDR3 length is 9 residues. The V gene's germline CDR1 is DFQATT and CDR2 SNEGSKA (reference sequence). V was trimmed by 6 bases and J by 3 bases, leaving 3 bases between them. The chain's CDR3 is CSANYEQYF. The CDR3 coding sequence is TGCAGTGCCAACTACGAGCAGTACTTC.

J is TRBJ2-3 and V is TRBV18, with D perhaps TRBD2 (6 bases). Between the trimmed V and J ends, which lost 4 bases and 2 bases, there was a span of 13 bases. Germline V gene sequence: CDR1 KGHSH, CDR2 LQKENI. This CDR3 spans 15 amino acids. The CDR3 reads CASSHAREITDTQYF. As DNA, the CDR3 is TGTGCCAGCTCACACGCCCGGGAGATCACAGATACGCAGTATTTT.

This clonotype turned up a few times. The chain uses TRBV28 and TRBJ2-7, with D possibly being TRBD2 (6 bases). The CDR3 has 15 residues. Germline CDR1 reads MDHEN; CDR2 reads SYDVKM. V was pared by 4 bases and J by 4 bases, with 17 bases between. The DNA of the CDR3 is TGTGCCAGCAGTTCTGAGAGGGAGGCAGGGTACGAGCAGTACTTC. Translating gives CASSSEREAGYEQYF.

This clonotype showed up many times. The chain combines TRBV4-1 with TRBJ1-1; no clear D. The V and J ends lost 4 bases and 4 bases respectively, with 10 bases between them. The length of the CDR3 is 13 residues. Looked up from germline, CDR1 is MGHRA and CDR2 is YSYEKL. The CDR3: CASSPVFSTEAFF. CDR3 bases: TGCGCCAGCAGCCCGGTCTTCAGCACTGAAGCTTTCTTT.

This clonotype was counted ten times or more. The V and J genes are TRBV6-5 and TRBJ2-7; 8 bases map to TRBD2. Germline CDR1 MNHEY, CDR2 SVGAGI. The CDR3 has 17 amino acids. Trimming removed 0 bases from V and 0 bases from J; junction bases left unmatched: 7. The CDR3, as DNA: TGTGCCAGCAGTTACTCCCCCGGGGGGGCCTCCTCCTACGAGCAGTACTTC. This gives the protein CASSYSPGGASSYEQYF.

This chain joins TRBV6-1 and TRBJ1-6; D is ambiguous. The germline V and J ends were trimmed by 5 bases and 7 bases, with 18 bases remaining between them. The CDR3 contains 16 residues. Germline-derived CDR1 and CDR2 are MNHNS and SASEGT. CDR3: CASSPLGRARNSPLHF. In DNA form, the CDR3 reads TGTGCCAGCAGTCCCCTAGGAAGAGCCCGGAATTCACCCCTCCACTTT.

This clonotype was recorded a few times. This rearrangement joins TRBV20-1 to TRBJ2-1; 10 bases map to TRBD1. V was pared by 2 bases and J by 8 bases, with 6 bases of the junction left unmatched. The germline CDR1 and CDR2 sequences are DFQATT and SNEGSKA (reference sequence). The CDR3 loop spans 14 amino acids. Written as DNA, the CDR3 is TGCAGTGCTAGAAACGCCGGGACAGGGGATGAGCAGTTCTTC. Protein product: CSARNAGTGDEQFF.

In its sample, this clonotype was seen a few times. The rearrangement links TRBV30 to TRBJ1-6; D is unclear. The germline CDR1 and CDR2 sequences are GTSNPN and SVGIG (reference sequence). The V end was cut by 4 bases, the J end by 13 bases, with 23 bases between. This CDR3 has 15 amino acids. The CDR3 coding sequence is TGTGCCTGGACTTTAACCGGGTCTATTCAAAATCCCCTCCACTTT. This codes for CAWTLTGSIQNPLHF.

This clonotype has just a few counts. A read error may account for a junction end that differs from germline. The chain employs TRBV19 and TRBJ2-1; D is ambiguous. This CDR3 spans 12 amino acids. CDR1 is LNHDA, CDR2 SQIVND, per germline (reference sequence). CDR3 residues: CASSSSYDEQFF. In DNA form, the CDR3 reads TGTGCCAGTAGTTCGAGCTACGATGAGCAGTTCTTC.

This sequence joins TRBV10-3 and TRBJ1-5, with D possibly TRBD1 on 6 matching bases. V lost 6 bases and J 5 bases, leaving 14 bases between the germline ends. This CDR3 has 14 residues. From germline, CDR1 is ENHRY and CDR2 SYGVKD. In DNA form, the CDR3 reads TGTGCCATCAGATTACAGGGCCGTCATCAGCCCCAGCATTTT. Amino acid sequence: CAIRLQGRHQPQHF.

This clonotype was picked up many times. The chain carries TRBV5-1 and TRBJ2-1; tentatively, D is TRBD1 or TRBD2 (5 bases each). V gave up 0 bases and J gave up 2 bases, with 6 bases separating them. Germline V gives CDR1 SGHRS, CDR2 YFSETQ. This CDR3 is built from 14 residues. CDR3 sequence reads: CASSLGDAYNEQFF. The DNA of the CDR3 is TGCGCCAGCAGCTTGGGGGACGCCTACAATGAGCAGTTCTTC.